The 14 T cell receptor beta chains below all came from one sample that was sequenced in a study of blood T cell repertoires in COVID-19. The method was immunoSEQ multiplex PCR; TCRdb's version includes in-frame clones alone and lacks a portion of them. The data hold approximately 200,000 clones, with 85% observed a single time. Specimen: PBMCs or T cells enriched from blood (not recorded which). The receptors stem from a man in his forties who had recovered from COVID-19.

The chain has TRBV4-3 and TRBJ2-7; 10 bases match TRBD2. The CDR3 is 15 residues long. The germline gives CDR1 LGHNA, CDR2 YSLEER. J lost 7 bases, V lost 1 base, and 7 bases had no gene match. The CDR3: CASSQGTSGINEQYF. The CDR3 bases are TGCGCCAGCAGCCAAGGAACTAGCGGGATTAATGAGCAGTACTTC.

The chain combines TRBV19 with TRBJ1-1, with 7 bases lining up with TRBD1. The CDR3 runs 16 residues. With V trimmed by 3 bases and J by 3 bases, 10 bases remained unmatched. Germline V gives CDR1 LNHDA, CDR2 SQIVND (reference sequence). The CDR3: CASSIGGARGDTEAFF. DNA of the CDR3: TGTGCCAGTAGTATCGGTGGGGCCAGGGGGGACACTGAAGCTTTCTTT.

The rearrangement joins TRBV3-1 (or the pseudogene TRBV3-2) to TRBJ2-2; no clear D gene. The CDR3 runs to 15 residues. The V and J ends lost 4 bases and 0 bases respectively, with 9 bases between them. Germline V gene data show CDR1 as LGHDT and CDR2 as YNNKEL (reference sequence). CDR3 in amino acids: CASSRWQSNTGELFF. The CDR3 nucleotides read TGTGCCAGCAGCCGGTGGCAGTCGAACACCGGGGAGCTGTTTTTT.

The genes are TRBV7-9 and TRBJ2-7; the match to TRBD2 covers 7 bases. The germline V gene has CDR1 SEHNR and CDR2 FQNEAQ (reference sequence). The CDR3 has 13 amino acids. The J segment lost 6 bases and the V segment lost 6 bases, leaving 8 bases of the junction unmatched. The CDR3 DNA reads TGTGCCAGCAGTCCAACTAGCGCTTTCGAGCAGTACTTC. Amino acid sequence: CASSPTSAFEQYF.

The chain combines TRBV18 with TRBJ2-7; maybe TRBD2 (5 bases). CDR3 size: 13 residues. Trimming cost V 5 bases and J 2 bases, with 10 bases left between them. CDR1 and CDR2 (germline): KGHSH, LQKENI. CDR3 DNA: TGTGCCAGCTCAACCCGGGATACCTACGAGCAGTACTTC. Translated: CASSTRDTYEQYF.

J is TRBJ1-6 and V is TRBV5-6, with TRBD1 identical over 7 bases. Germline CDR1 and CDR2: SGHDT and YYEEEE. The CDR3 length is 15 residues. J was trimmed by 12 bases and V by 0 bases; bases with no gene match: 9. This CDR3 is CASSLGGTAQVPLHF. The CDR3 DNA is TGTGCCAGCAGCTTGGGCGGGACAGCCCAGGTACCCCTCCACTTT.

The gene calls are TRBV4-1 and TRBJ2-7, with D perhaps matching TRBD1 (5 bases). Germline CDR1 and CDR2: MGHRA and YSYEKL. V lost 5 bases and J lost 0, with 14 bases in between. This CDR3 has 15 residues. The CDR3 is CASSFRDSSSYEQYF. CDR3 nucleotides: TGCGCCAGCAGCTTTCGTGACAGTAGCTCCTACGAGCAGTACTTC.

CDR3: CASSPGTGAEQYF. DNA of the CDR3: TGTGCCAGCAGTCCGGGAACAGGGGCCGAGCAGTACTTC. The chain employs TRBV12-3 or TRBV12-4 and TRBJ2-7; 7 nucleotides align to TRBD1. The CDR3 is made up of 13 amino acids. Trimming at V came to 5 bases and at J to 6 bases, leaving 7 bases not matched to a gene.

The chain uses TRBV7-9 and TRBJ2-2, with D possibly being TRBD1 (5 bases). V lost 5 bases and J 0 bases, leaving 13 bases between the germline ends. The V gene's germline CDR1 is SEHNR and CDR2 FQNEAQ (reference sequence). The CDR3 is 16 residues long. The DNA for the CDR3 is TGTGCCAGCAGCCGTCAGGGCCTTACGAACACCGGGGAGCTGTTTTTT. As protein: CASSRQGLTNTGELFF.

The chain employs TRBV18 and TRBJ1-5, with TRBD1 matching over 12 bases. This CDR3 has 14 amino acids. The germline V gene encodes CDR1 KGHSH and CDR2 LQKENI. Trimming at V came to 6 bases and at J to 6 bases, leaving 3 bases not matched to a gene. CDR3 region: CASSGQGAGQPQHF. The CDR3 nucleotides read TGTGCCAGCTCGGGACAGGGGGCAGGTCAGCCCCAGCATTTT.

The gene calls are TRBV7-8 and TRBJ2-3; D might be TRBD1 (6 bases). V was trimmed by 4 bases and J by 4 bases, leaving 9 bases between them. CDR1 is SGHVS and CDR2 is FQNEAQ in the germline V gene. The CDR3 length is 13 residues. The CDR3: CASSWTVPDTQYF. DNA of the CDR3: TGTGCCAGCAGCTGGACAGTCCCAGATACGCAGTATTTT.

The V and J genes are TRBV10-3 and TRBJ2-7, with TRBD1 matching 7 bases. The CDR3 is 13 residues long. V shed 5 bases, J shed 4 bases, and the junction held 5 bases outside the gene matches. The V gene's germline CDR1 is ENHRY and CDR2 SYGVKD. CDR3 sequence reads: CAISSGQQYEQYF. The DNA of the CDR3 is TGTGCCATCAGTTCGGGACAGCAGTACGAGCAGTACTTC.

The rearrangement links TRBV7-3 to TRBJ2-1, with D perhaps matching TRBD1 (6 bases). The CDR3 is 13 residues long. V was shortened by 2 bases and J by 5 bases, with 7 bases between the two germline ends. Germline values: CDR1 SGHTA, CDR2 FQGTGA. CDR3 nucleotide sequence: TGTGCCAGCAGCTTAGGACAGAACAATGAGCAGTTCTTC. This sequence encodes CASSLGQNNEQFF.

This clone was detected only once. CDR3 nucleotides: TGTGCCAGTGGGACTAGCGGGAGGGGACTTAATGAGCAGTTCTTC. This sequence encodes CASGTSGRGLNEQFF. V usage is TRBV19 and J usage is TRBJ2-1; 16 nucleotides line up with TRBD2. Trimming cost V 8 bases and J 7 bases; bases outside gene matches: 5. Germline V CDR1 and CDR2: LNHDA, SQIVND (reference sequence). This CDR3 spans 15 amino acids. Full variable domain (remainder filled in from reference TRBV19 and TRBJ2-1): DGGITQSPKYLFRKEGQNVTLSCEQNLNHDAMYWYRQDPGQGLRLIYYSQIVNDFQKGDIAEGYSVSREKKESFPLTVTSAQKNPTAFYLCASGTSGRGLNEQFFGPGTRLTVL.